The source of this TCR beta chain is a study of CD8+ T cells in alopecia areata. There are a few counts of this clone. CDR3 length equals 14 residues. Germline CDR1 SEHNR, CDR2 FQNEAQ (reference sequence). V was clipped by 5 bases and J by 4 bases, with 12 bases between them. Described treatment: oral pan-JAK inhibitor, 5-10 mg twice daily. The researchers isolated CD4+ and CD8+ T cells from PBMCs by sorting. Following RNA extraction, reverse transcription yielded cDNA that acted as the sequencing template. Profiled with immunoSEQ multiplex PCR; TCRdb holds only in-frame clones, not every one. The sample lists some 190,000 clones, approximately 51% occurring once.

V gene TRBV7-9 combines with J gene TRBJ1-5; D unresolved. The sequence came from a human donor with alopecia areata. The source material was CD8+ T cells sorted from blood, sampled around week 54, from a patient treated with tofacitinib. The chain's CDR3 is CASSHDGFNQPQHF. CDR3 nucleotide sequence: TGTGCCAGCAGCCATGACGGTTTTAATCAGCCCCAGCATTTT. The whole variable domain, remainder taken from reference TRBV7-9 and TRBJ1-5, is DTGVSQNPRHKITKRGQNVTFRCDPISEHNRLYWYRQTLGQGPEFLTYFQNEAQLEKSRLLSDRFSAERPKGSFSTLEIQRTEQGDSAMYLCASSHDGFNQPQHFGDGTRLSIL.